This TCR beta chain stems from a study of T cell responses to AZD1222 COVID-19 vaccine. Clones were sequenced by immunoSEQ multiplex PCR, and TCRdb holds only the in-frame ones, with some missing. Of roughly 140,000 clones listed, less than 90% are singletons. This clone was observed a few times. Its cognate antigen is unknown. Study-level results: Every sample of the repertoires postdated the peak T cell response. White British ancestry dominated among donors, who included more females, and clonal diversity was possibly underestimated.

Germline-derived CDR1 and CDR2 are SGHTS and YDEGEE. V shed 2 bases and J 4 bases; nucleotides not matched to a gene: 5. The CDR3 is 14 residues long. The sequenced sample was peripheral blood, obtained after recovery from COVID-19. The J gene is TRBJ2-5, the V gene TRBV5-8, with 7 positions matching TRBD1. This receptor was identified in an adult who had recovered from COVID-19. CDR3 coding DNA: TGTGCCAGCAGCTTAGGATACAGGGGAGAGACCCAGTACTTC. This sequence encodes CASSLGYRGETQYF.